The clone carrying this TCR beta chain has at least ten counts. Quantitative barcoded 5'-RACE was used to prepare TCR beta libraries. TCRdb independently ran MiXCR on the 5' RACE reads; one entry per CDR3 protein. Of around 150,000 distinct CDR3 sequences listed, approximately 10% are singletons. The sample originates from a study of CD8 T cells in ankylosing spondylitis. What was sequenced was blood, either unsorted or a sorted T cell fraction (not recorded which). The TCR sequence derives from a female donor with ankylosing spondylitis or in good health (not recorded which).

The CDR3: CSARVTTGWTEAFF. CDR3 sequence (DNA): TGCAGTGCTAGAGTCACTACAGGGTGGACTGAAGCTTTCTTT. The chain combines TRBV20-1 with TRBJ1-1; tentative D call: TRBD1 (6 bases). The CDR3 spans 14 residues. Per germline, CDR1 DFQATT and CDR2 SNEGSKA (reference sequence). Trimming stripped 1 base from V and 5 bases from J, with 14 bases between.